The 21 T cell receptor beta chains in this list originate from one sample, sequenced in a study of radiation and T cells in renal cell carcinoma. Sequencing used immunoSEQ multiplex PCR; TCRdb keeps in-frame clones, though not all of them. The sample carries about 130,000 clones, about four fifths recorded once. The sample's time point: blood 2 weeks post-SBRT. As for treatment: 15 Gy SBRT to primary tumor, nephrectomy 4 weeks later. Sample: blood, taken from a patient whose treatment included radiotherapy and nephrectomy. These receptors all stem from a man aged 50-60 years with renal cell carcinoma.

J is TRBJ1-1 and V is TRBV6-6; possibly TRBD1 for D (5 bases). The germline V and J ends were trimmed by 3 bases and 6 bases, with 14 bases remaining between them. Germline V lookup: CDR1 MNHNY, CDR2 SVGAGI (reference sequence). This CDR3 comprises 14 residues. The CDR3 DNA follows: TGTGCCAGCAGTTATCGTGGGGGAATCCCTGAAGCTTTCTTT. Translation gives CASSYRGGIPEAFF.

The chain carries TRBV11-3 and TRBJ2-2; D gene unclear. Trimming cost V 5 bases and J 7 bases, with 14 bases left between them. This CDR3 is 14 amino acids long. The germline V gene has CDR1 SGHNT and CDR2 YENEEA. The CDR3 DNA reads TGTGCCAGCAGCAAACAACTCGGGCTCGGGGAGCTGTTTTTT. It encodes CASSKQLGLGELFF.

This chain joins TRBV19 and TRBJ1-2, with D tentatively TRBD1 (5 bases). This CDR3 is 13 amino acids long. Trimming took off 3 bases at V and 6 bases at J, with 11 bases between the two ends. Germline assignment: CDR1 LNHDA and CDR2 SQIVND (reference sequence). This chain's CDR3 is CASSMKGTDGYTF. DNA of the CDR3: TGTGCCAGTAGTATGAAGGGGACGGATGGCTACACCTTC. Looking up the rest from reference TRBV19 and TRBJ1-2 gives the full variable domain: DGGITQSPKYLFRKEGQNVTLSCEQNLNHDAMYWYRQDPGQGLRLIYYSQIVNDFQKGDIAEGYSVSREKKESFPLTVTSAQKNPTAFYLCASSMKGTDGYTFGSGTRLTVV.

The chain has TRBV6-6 and TRBJ2-3; D unclear. Germline V gives CDR1 MNHNY, CDR2 SVGAGI (reference sequence). This CDR3 comprises 11 residues. Trimming left V 5 bases short and J 4 bases short, with 4 bases between. CDR3 sequence: CASSRSDTQYF. The CDR3 region has the DNA TGTGCCAGCAGTAGATCAGATACGCAGTATTTT.

The chain couples TRBV5-1 to TRBJ2-1; 7 bases are a match to TRBD1. Per the germline V gene, CDR1 is SGHRS and CDR2 is YFSETQ. The junction had 4 bases not matched to a gene; V was cut back by 4 bases and J by 0 bases. This CDR3 region has 15 residues. The chain's CDR3 is CASSAGTASYNEQFF. The CDR3 DNA is TGCGCCAGCAGCGCCGGGACAGCCTCCTACAATGAGCAGTTCTTC.

The chain joins TRBV5-5 to TRBJ2-7; 8 bases map to TRBD2. Germline V gene lookup returns CDR1 SGHKS and CDR2 YYEKEE (reference sequence). V lost 4 bases to trimming and J lost 0 bases; unmatched junction nucleotides: 15. This CDR3 contains 18 residues. CDR3 in DNA: TGTGCCAGCAGCCAAGCTACCGGCGGGGGGCCAAGCTCCTACGAGCAGTACTTC. Translation: CASSQATGGGPSSYEQYF.

This clone was seen a single time. The genes are TRBV4-3 and TRBJ2-7; TRBD2 is a possible D gene (6 bases). Between the trimmed V and J ends, which lost 4 bases and 2 bases, there was a span of 15 bases. This CDR3 is built from 15 residues. Germline loops: CDR1 LGHNA, CDR2 YSLEER. CDR3: CASSPREHTAYEQYF. CDR3 coding DNA: TGCGCCAGCAGCCCACGGGAGCATACGGCCTACGAGCAGTACTTC.

This clone is a singleton in its sample. The gene calls are TRBV27 and TRBJ1-2, with 8 bases that match TRBD1. The V gene's germline CDR1 is MNHEY and CDR2 SMNVEV (reference sequence). The CDR3 contains 15 residues. After removal of 2 bases from V and 5 bases from J, the junction contained 7 bases not matched to a gene. The chain's CDR3 is CASSLGPQGAYGYTF. The DNA of the CDR3 is TGTGCCAGCAGTTTAGGACCTCAGGGGGCGTATGGCTACACCTTC.

The V gene is TRBV28, the J gene TRBJ2-3; D gene uncertain. Germline V gene lookup returns CDR1 MDHEN and CDR2 SYDVKM. Deletions cut 4 bases from V and 6 bases from J, with 14 bases between. The CDR3 length is 14 residues. For the CDR3, the DNA is TGTGCCAGCAGTTCCTCCGGATATGCCGATACGCAGTATTTT. This translates into CASSSSGYADTQYF.

The chain has TRBV7-9 and TRBJ1-4; D is possibly TRBD1 (5 bases). CDR1 and CDR2 (germline): SEHNR, FQNEAQ (reference sequence). The CDR3 totals 15 residues. Trimming cost V 5 bases and J 0 bases, with 10 bases left between them. The CDR3 is CASSPAGPTNEKLFF. CDR3 bases: TGTGCCAGCAGCCCCGCGGGACCAACTAATGAAAAACTGTTTTTT.

This chain links TRBV5-1 with TRBJ2-5, with D possibly matching TRBD1 (6 bases). Germline-derived CDR1 and CDR2 are SGHRS and YFSETQ. The CDR3 totals 15 residues. Between the trimmed V and J ends, which lost 0 bases and 5 bases, there was a span of 14 bases. This chain's CDR3 is CASSLENRAEETQYF. CDR3 bases: TGCGCCAGCAGCTTGGAAAACAGGGCCGAGGAGACCCAGTACTTC.

This chain connects TRBV7-9 to TRBJ1-1; a weak D match, TRBD1 (6 bases). Per the germline V gene, CDR1 is SEHNR and CDR2 is FQNEAQ (reference sequence). The CDR3 has 14 amino acids. Between the trimmed V and J ends, which lost 1 base and 1 base, there was a span of 7 bases. The CDR3 spells CASSLDRANTEAFF. The CDR3 DNA reads as TGTGCCAGCAGCTTAGACAGGGCGAACACTGAAGCTTTCTTT.

The chain combines TRBV5-1 with TRBJ2-7; D is uncertain. The V gene's germline CDR1 is SGHRS and CDR2 YFSETQ. This CDR3 region has 12 residues. Trimming pared 0 bases from V and 6 bases from J, leaving 7 bases between. CDR3 protein: CASSLGVSEQYF. CDR3 DNA: TGCGCCAGCAGCTTGGGCGTTAGCGAGCAGTACTTC.

The chain recombines TRBV4-1 with TRBJ2-5, with TRBD1 as a possible D gene (6 bases). Germline V gives CDR1 MGHRA, CDR2 YSYEKL. This CDR3 contains 15 residues. Trimming pared 2 bases from V and 9 bases from J, leaving 19 bases between. The CDR3 coding sequence is TGCGCCAGCAGCCAATCTCCGACAGGAGTCGAGGCCCAGTACTTC. This sequence encodes CASSQSPTGVEAQYF.

V is TRBV5-1 and J is TRBJ1-1, with 11 bases matching TRBD1. Germline V CDR1 and CDR2: SGHRS, YFSETQ. The V segment lost 4 bases and the J segment 4 bases; nucleotides outside the gene matches: 3. The CDR3 runs 14 residues. The CDR3 nucleotides are TGCGCCAGCAGCACCGGGACAGGGGGCACTGAAGCTTTCTTT. Translating it yields CASSTGTGGTEAFF. The complete variable domain, with remaining parts taken from reference TRBV5-1 and TRBJ1-1, reads KAGVTQTPRYLIKTRGQQVTLSCSPISGHRSVSWYQQTPGQGLQFLFEYFSETQRNKGNFPGRFSGRQFSNSRSEMNVSTLELGDSALYLCASSTGTGGTEAFFGQGTRLTVV.

The genes are TRBV6-6 and TRBJ2-1; TRBD1 matches 10 bases. This CDR3 comprises 16 residues. The V gene's germline CDR1 is MNHNY and CDR2 SVGAGI (reference sequence). Trimming at V came to 6 bases and at J to 7 bases, leaving 12 bases not matched to a gene. CDR3 nucleotide sequence: TGTGCCAGCAGAAGATCCGGACAGGGGGTAGTAAATGAGCAGTTCTTC. Its translation: CASRRSGQGVVNEQFF.

This chain uses TRBV6-5 with TRBJ1-2; D not resolved. The CDR3 spans 14 residues. Trimming removed 2 bases at V and 8 bases at J, with 15 bases between. Germline V gene sequence: CDR1 MNHEY, CDR2 SVGAGI. The CDR3 loop is CASSYGSRVGGYTF. CDR3 DNA sequence: TGTGCCAGCAGTTACGGGTCGCGTGTCGGAGGCTACACCTTC.

This clone turned up a few times. The chain joins TRBV6-5 to TRBJ1-1; D not certain. The CDR3 loop spans 14 amino acids. Trimming removed 2 bases at V and 1 base at J, with 8 bases between. From germline, CDR1 is MNHEY and CDR2 SVGAGI. CDR3 sequence reads: CASSYTPGNTEAFF. CDR3 DNA sequence: TGTGCCAGCAGTTACACACCAGGGAACACTGAAGCTTTCTTT.

This clone was detected only a few times. The chain employs TRBV4-2 and TRBJ1-2; D not resolved. V was pared by 0 bases and J by 0 bases, with 11 bases between. CDR1 and CDR2 from the germline V gene are LGHNA and YNFKEQ. CDR3 length equals 16 residues. As DNA, the CDR3 is TGTGCCAGCAGCCAAGAGGAGGTCAGAACTAACTATGGCTACACCTTC. Its protein is CASSQEEVRTNYGYTF.

The chain recombines TRBV6-6 with TRBJ1-6, with 8 bases matching TRBD1. The germline CDR1 and CDR2 sequences are MNHNY and SVGAGI (reference sequence). The junction had 1 base not matched to a gene; V was cut back by 0 bases and J by 3 bases. This CDR3 has 16 amino acids. The CDR3 nucleotides read TGTGCCAGCAGTTACTCAGACAGGGGCTATAATTCACCCCTCCACTTT. The encoded protein is CASSYSDRGYNSPLHF.

This chain links TRBV5-6 with TRBJ2-5, with 7 positions matching TRBD1. V shed 4 bases and J 3 bases; nucleotides not matched to a gene: 6. In germline, CDR1 is SGHDT, CDR2 YYEEEE. The CDR3 runs to 14 residues. In DNA, the CDR3 is TGTGCCAGCAGCCTGACAGGGAGTGAAGAGACCCAGTACTTC. The encoded protein is CASSLTGSEETQYF.